One TCR beta chain is described in this entry. How the authors handled the data: Reference gene primer amplification in the assay estimated nucleated cell counts. The protocol was immunoSEQ multiplex PCR, while the TCRdb copy is restricted to in-frame clones and leaves out a portion. The V and J calls and clone size were taken over from that table, and D and trimming were inferred from the DNA. The table lists 350,000 or so clones, roughly 90% of them singletons. The data originate from a study of blood T cell repertoires in COVID-19. Study at large: PBMCs, B-cell-depleted T cells, or T cells provided the cDNA or gDNA that made up the material.

This CDR3 spans 15 amino acids. Participants were aged roughly 18 to 89 years, lived in 25 or so US areas, and enrolled virtually. Sequenced input: PBMCs or T cells enriched from blood (not recorded which). This receptor was obtained from a woman aged 30 to 39 who had been exposed to COVID-19. The chain uses TRBV21-1 and TRBJ1-1; the listed D gene, TRBD1, was not tested against the DNA. TRBV21-1 is tagged as a pseudogene. The CDR3: CASSKGQIMNTEAFF. The CDR3 bases are TGTGCCAGCAGCAAAGGGCAGATCATGAACACTGAAGCTTTCTTT.